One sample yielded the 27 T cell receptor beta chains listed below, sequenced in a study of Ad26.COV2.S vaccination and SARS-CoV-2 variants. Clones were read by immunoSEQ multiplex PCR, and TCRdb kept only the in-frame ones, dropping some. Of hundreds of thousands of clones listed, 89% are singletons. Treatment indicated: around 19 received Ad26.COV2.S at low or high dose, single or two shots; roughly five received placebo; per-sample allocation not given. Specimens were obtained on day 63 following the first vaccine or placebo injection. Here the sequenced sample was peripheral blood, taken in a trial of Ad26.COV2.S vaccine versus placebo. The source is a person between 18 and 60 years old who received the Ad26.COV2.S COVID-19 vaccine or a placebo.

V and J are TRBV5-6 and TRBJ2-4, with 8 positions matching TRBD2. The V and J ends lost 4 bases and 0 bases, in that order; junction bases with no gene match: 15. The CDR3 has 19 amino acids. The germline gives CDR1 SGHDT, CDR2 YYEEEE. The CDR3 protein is CASSPPTLQRGLAKNIQYF. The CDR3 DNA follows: TGTGCCAGCAGCCCACCAACTCTACAGCGGGGGTTAGCCAAAAACATTCAGTACTTC.

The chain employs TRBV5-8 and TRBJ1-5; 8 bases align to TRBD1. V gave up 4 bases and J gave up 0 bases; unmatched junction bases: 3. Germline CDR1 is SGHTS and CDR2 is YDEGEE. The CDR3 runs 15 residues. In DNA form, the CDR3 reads TGTGCCAGCAGCCGGACAGGGTCTAGCAATCAGCCCCAGCATTTT. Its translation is CASSRTGSSNQPQHF.

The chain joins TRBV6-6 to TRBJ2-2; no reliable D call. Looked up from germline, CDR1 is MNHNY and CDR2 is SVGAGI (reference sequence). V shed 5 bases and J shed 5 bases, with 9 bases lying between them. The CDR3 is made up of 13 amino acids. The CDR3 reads CASSRSTTGELFF. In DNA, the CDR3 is TGTGCCAGCAGTCGATCAACAACCGGGGAGCTGTTTTTT.

The CDR3 DNA follows: TGTGCCAGCAGGCCACAGGGTTATGGCTACACCTTC. Encoded protein: CASRPQGYGYTF. The rearrangement uses TRBV5-7 and TRBJ1-2; TRBD1 is a possible D gene (6 bases). TRBV5-7 is an open reading frame, and its role is uncertain. Trimming pared 5 bases from V and 5 bases from J, leaving 10 bases between. This CDR3 has 12 amino acids.

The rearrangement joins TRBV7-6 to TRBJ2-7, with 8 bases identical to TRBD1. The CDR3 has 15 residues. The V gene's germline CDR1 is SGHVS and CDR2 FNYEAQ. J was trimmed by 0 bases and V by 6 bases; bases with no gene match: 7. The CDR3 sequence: CASSSGTGASYEQYF. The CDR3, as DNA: TGTGCCAGCAGTTCCGGGACAGGCGCCTCCTACGAGCAGTACTTC.

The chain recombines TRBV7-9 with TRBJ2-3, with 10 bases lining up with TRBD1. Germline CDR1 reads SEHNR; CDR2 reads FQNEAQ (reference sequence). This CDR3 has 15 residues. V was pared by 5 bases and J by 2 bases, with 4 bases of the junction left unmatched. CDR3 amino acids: CASSRDRGLTDTQYF. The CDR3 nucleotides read TGTGCCAGCAGCCGTGACAGGGGGCTCACAGATACGCAGTATTTT.

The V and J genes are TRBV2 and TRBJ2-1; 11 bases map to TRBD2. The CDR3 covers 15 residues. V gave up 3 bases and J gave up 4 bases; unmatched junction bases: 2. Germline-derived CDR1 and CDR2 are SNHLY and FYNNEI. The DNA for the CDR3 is TGTGCCAGCAGTGATAGACTAGCGGGGTACAATGAGCAGTTCTTC. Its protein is CASSDRLAGYNEQFF.

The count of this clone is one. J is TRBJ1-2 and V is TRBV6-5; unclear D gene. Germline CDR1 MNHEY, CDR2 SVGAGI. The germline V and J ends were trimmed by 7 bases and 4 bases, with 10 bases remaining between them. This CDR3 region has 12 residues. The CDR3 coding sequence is TGTGCCAGCAAAAGCGAGGGCTATGGCTACACCTTC. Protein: CASKSEGYGYTF.

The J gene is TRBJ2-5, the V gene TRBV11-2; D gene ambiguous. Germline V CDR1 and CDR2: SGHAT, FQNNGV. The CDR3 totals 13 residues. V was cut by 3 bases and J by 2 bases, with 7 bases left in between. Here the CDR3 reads CASSFGEQETQYF. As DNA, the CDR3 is TGTGCCAGCAGCTTTGGGGAACAAGAGACCCAGTACTTC.

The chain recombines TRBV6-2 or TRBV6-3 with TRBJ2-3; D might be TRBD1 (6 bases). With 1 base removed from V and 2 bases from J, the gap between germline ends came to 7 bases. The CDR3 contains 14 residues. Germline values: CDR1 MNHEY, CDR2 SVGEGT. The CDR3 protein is CASSYYRDTDTQYF. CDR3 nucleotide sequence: TGTGCCAGCAGTTACTACAGGGACACAGATACGCAGTATTTT.

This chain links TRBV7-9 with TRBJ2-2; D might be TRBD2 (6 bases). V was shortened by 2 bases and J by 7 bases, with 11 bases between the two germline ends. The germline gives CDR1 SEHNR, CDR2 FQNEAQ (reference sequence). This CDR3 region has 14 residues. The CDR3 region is CASSLSNSGGELFF. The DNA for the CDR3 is TGTGCCAGCAGCTTAAGTAATAGCGGCGGGGAGCTGTTTTTT. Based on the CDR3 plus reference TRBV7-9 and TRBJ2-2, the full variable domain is DTGVSQNPRHKITKRGQNVTFRCDPISEHNRLYWYRQTLGQGPEFLTYFQNEAQLEKSRLLSDRFSAERPKGSFSTLEIQRTEQGDSAMYLCASSLSNSGGELFFGEGSRLTVL.

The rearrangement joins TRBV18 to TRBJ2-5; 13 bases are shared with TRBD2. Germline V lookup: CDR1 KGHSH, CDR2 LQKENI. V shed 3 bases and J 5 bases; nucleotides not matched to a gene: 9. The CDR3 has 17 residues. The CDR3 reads CASSPRTSGSLWETQYF. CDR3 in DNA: TGTGCCAGCTCACCCCGGACTAGCGGGAGCCTATGGGAGACCCAGTACTTC. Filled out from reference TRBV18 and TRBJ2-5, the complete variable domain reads NAGVMQNPRHLVRRRGQEARLRCSPMKGHSHVYWYRQLPEEGLKFMVYLQKENIIDESGMPKERFSAEFPKEGPSILRIQQVVRGDSAAYFCASSPRTSGSLWETQYFGPGTRLLVL.

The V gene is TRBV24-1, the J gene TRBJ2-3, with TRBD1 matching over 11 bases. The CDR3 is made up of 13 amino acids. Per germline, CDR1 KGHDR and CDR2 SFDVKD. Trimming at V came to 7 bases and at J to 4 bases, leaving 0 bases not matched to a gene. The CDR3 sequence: CATRGQGADTQYF. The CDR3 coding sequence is TGTGCCACCAGGGGACAGGGGGCAGATACGCAGTATTTT.

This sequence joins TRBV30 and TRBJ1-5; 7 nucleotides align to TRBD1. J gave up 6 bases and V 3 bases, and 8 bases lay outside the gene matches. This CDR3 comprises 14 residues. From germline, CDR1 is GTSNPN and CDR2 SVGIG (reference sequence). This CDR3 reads CAWSEVGGIQPQHF. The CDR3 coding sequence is TGTGCCTGGAGCGAAGTAGGGGGCATTCAGCCCCAGCATTTT.

The CDR3 region is CASRALGQGKNEKLFF. CDR3 DNA sequence: TGTGCCAGCAGGGCGCTTGGACAGGGTAAAAATGAAAAACTGTTTTTT. This rearrangement joins TRBV27 to TRBJ1-4; 8 bases are shared with TRBD1. Germline values: CDR1 MNHEY, CDR2 SMNVEV (reference sequence). The junction had 11 bases not matched to a gene; V was cut back by 6 bases and J by 5 bases. This CDR3 contains 16 residues.

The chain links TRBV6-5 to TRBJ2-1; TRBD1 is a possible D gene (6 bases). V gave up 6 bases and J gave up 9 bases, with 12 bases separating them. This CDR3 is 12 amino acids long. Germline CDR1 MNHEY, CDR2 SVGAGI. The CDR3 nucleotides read TGTGCCAGCAGAAGACAGGTGGGTGAGCAGTTCTTC. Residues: CASRRQVGEQFF.

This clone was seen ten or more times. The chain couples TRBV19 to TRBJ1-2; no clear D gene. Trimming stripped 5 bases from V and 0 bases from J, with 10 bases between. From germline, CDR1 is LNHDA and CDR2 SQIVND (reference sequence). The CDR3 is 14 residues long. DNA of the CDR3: TGTGCCAGTAGTTCGTACAGCGCTAACTATGGCTACACCTTC. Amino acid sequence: CASSSYSANYGYTF.

CDR3 DNA sequence: TGTGCCAGCAGCTTAAGGTACCAAACAGATACGCAGTATTTT. Protein: CASSLRYQTDTQYF. This chain connects TRBV7-2 to TRBJ2-3; D gene ambiguous. The V gene's germline CDR1 is SGHTA and CDR2 FQGNSA. V gave up 2 bases and J gave up 3 bases, with 9 bases separating them. This CDR3 contains 14 residues.

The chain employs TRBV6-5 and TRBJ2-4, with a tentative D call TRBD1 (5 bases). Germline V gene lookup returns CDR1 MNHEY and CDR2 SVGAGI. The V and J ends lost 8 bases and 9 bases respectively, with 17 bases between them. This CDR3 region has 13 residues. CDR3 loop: CASANERRGIQYF. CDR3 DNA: TGTGCCAGCGCCAACGAGCGAAGGGGCATTCAGTACTTC.

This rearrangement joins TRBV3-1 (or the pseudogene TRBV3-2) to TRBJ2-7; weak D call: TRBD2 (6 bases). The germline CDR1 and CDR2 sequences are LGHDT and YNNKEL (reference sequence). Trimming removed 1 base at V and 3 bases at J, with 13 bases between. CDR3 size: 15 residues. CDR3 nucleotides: TGTGCCAGCAGCCAAGCGCCGGGACTGAGCTACGAGCAGTACTTC. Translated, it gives CASSQAPGLSYEQYF.

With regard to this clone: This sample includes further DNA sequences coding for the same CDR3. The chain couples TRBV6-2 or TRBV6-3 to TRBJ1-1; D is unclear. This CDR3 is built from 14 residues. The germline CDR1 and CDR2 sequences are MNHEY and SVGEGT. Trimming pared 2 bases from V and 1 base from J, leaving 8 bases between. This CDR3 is CASSYGAGNTEAFF. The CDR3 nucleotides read TGTGCCAGCAGTTACGGCGCAGGGAACACTGAAGCTTTCTTT.

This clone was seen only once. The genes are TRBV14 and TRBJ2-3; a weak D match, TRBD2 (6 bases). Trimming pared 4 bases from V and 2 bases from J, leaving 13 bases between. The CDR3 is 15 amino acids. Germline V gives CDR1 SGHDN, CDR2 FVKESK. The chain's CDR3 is CASSLIRGNTDTQYF. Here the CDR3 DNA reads TGTGCCAGCAGCCTAATACGGGGGAACACAGATACGCAGTATTTT.

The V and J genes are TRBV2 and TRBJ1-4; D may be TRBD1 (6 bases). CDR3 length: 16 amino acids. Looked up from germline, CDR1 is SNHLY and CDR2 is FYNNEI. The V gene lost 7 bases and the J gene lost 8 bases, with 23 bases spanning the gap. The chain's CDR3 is CASNYRVPAGDEKLFF. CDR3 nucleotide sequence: TGTGCCAGCAATTACAGGGTTCCGGCCGGAGACGAAAAACTGTTTTTT.

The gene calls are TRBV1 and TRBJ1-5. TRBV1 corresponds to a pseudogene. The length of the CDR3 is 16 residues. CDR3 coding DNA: TGCACCAGCAGCCACCTCCGGGAAAGGGGCAATCAGCCCCAGCATTTT. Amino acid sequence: CTSSHLRERGNQPQHF.

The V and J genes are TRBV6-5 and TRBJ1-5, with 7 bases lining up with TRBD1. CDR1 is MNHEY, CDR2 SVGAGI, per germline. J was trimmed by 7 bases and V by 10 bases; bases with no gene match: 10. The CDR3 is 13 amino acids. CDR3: CATRGGPGQPQHF. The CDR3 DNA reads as TGTGCCACCAGGGGGGGGCCAGGACAGCCCCAGCATTTT.

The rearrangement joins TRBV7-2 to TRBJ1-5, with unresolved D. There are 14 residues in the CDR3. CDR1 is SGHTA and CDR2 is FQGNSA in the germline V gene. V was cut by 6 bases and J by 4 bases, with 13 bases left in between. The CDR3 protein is CASRDPLANQPQHF. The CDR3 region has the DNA TGTGCCAGCAGGGACCCCTTGGCAAATCAGCCCCAGCATTTT. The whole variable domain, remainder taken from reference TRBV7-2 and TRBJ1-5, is GAGVSQSPSNKVTEKGKDVELRCDPISGHTALYWYRQSLGQGLEFLIYFQGNSAPDKSGLPSDRFSAERTGGSVSTLTIQRTQQEDSAVYLCASRDPLANQPQHFGDGTRLSIL.

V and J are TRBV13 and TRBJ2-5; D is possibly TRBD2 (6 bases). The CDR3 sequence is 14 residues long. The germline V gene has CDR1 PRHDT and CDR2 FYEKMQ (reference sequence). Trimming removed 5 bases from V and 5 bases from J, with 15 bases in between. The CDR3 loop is CASSPRRDFETQYF. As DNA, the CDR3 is TGTGCCAGCAGCCCTAGGCGGGACTTTGAGACCCAGTACTTC.